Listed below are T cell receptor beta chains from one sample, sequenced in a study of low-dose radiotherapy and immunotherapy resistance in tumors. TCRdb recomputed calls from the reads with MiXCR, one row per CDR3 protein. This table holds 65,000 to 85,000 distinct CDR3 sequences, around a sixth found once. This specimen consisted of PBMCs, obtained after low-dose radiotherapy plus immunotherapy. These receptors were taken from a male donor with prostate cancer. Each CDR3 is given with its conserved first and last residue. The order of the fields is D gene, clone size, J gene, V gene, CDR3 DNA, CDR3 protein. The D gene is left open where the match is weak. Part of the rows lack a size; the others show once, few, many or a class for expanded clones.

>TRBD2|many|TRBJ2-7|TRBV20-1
TGCAGTGCTAGAGATTATACTAGCGGGAGCCCGACCCCCGAGCAGTACTTC
CSARDYTSGSPTPEQYF
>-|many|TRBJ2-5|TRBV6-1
TGTGCCAGCAGTGAAGACTGGGCGGAAGAGACCCAGTACTTC
CASSEDWAEETQYF
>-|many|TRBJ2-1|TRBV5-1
TGCGCCAGCAGCTCCGATTGGCTAGCTCTAGGTGAGCAGTTCTTC
CASSSDWLALGEQFF
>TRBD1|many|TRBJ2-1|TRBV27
TGTGCCAGCAGGACAGGGGGCATCAATGAGCAGTTCTTC
CASRTGGINEQFF
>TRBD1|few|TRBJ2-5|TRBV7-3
TGTGCCAGCAGCTTAAGGCAGGGGGGGGACAGGGACCAGTACTTC
CASSLRQGGDRDQYF
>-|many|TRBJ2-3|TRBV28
TGTGCCAGCAGTTTCCTTCAAGCGAGCACAGATACGCAGTATTTT
CASSFLQASTDTQYF
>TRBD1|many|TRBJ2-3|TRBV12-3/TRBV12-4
TGTGCCAGCAGTTTCAGGGGGCATGACACAGATACGCAGTATTTT
CASSFRGHDTDTQYF
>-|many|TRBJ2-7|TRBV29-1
TGCAGCGTTGAAGACCGAGGGAGGAGCTCCTACGAGCAGTACTTC
CSVEDRGRSSYEQYF
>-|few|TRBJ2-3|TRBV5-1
TGCGCCAGCAGTTGGGGACGAAGTGGGGCGGCAGATACGCAGTATTTT
CASSWGRSGAADTQYF
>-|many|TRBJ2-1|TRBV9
TGTGCCAGCAGTGCGGGGGCGACCGGTGAGCAGTTCTTC
CASSAGATGEQFF
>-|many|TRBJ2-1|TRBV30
TGTGCCTGGAGTTTTGTGGGAGTGAGCTACAATGAGCAGTTCTTC
CAWSFVGVSYNEQFF
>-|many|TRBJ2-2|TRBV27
TGTGCCAGCAACACCCAGGGTTTCGCCGGGGAGCTGTTTTTT
CASNTQGFAGELFF
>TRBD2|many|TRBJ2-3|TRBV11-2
TGTGCCAGCAGCTTAGGAGGGACTAGGACAGATACGCAGTATTTT
CASSLGGTRTDTQYF
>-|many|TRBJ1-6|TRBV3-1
TGTGCCAGCAGCCAAGATTGGAATTCACCCCTCCACTTT
CASSQDWNSPLHF
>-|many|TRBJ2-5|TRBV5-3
TGTGCCAGCACGGGACGGAACCAAGAGACCCAGTACTTC
CASTGRNQETQYF
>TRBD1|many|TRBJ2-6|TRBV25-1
TGTGCCAGCAGTGACGCAGGGGGTTCTGGGGCCAACGTCCTGACTTTC
CASSDAGGSGANVLTF
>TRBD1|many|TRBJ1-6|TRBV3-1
TGTGCCAGCAGCCAAGTAGGGACAGGAGAGAAAAATTCACCCCTCCACTTT
CASSQVGTGEKNSPLHF
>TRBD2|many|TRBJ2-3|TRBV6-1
TGTGCCAGCTTATCTAGCGGGCTCACAGATACGCAGTATTTT
CASLSSGLTDTQYF
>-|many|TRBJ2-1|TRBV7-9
TGTGCCAGCAGCGGAGGGGGGCTGATCTTC
CASSGGGLIF
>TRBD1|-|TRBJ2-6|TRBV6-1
TGTGCCAGCAGTGTATTGGGACAGGGCGTTGGCTCTGGGGCCAACGTCCTGACTTTC
CASSVLGQGVGSGANVLTF
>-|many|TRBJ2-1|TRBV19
TGTGCCAGTAGCGGGAGTAACGGTTATGAGCAGTTCTTC
CASSGSNGYEQFF
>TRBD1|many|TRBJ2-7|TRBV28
TGTGCCAGCAGGGGAACAGGGGTCGGCTACGAGCAGTACTTC
CASRGTGVGYEQYF
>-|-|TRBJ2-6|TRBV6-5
TGTGCCAGCAGTTACTCGAGGGGACCTGGGGCCAACGTCCTGACTTTC
CASSYSRGPGANVLTF